This entry lists 11 T cell receptor beta chains sequenced from one sample in a study of shared clonotypes between healthy human individuals. The table came from immunoSEQ multiplex PCR; TCRdb's copy has only in-frame clones and leaves some out. Of hundreds of thousands of clones listed, around 77% are singletons. The sample consisted of PBMCs. The receptors originated from a woman in her thirties or forties in good health. Some clones in this sample may be carry-over from other donors' samples.

This sequence joins TRBV18 and TRBJ2-1; TRBD2 is a possible D gene (6 bases). Trimming took off 2 bases at V and 9 bases at J, with 17 bases between the two ends. This CDR3 contains 15 residues. Looked up from germline, CDR1 is KGHSH and CDR2 is LQKENI. The CDR3 region has the DNA TGTGCCAGCTCACCAGGGCGGGACTGGCCGGTTGAGCAGTTCTTC. Translating it yields CASSPGRDWPVEQFF.

The chain joins TRBV6-6 to TRBJ2-5, with D possibly matching TRBD2 (6 bases). The CDR3 length is 15 residues. The V gene's germline CDR1 is MNHNY and CDR2 SVGAGI (reference sequence). Deletions cut 4 bases from V and 1 base from J, with 13 bases between. The CDR3 spells CASSSPRSGQETQYF. DNA of the CDR3: TGTGCCAGCAGTTCCCCCCGTAGCGGCCAAGAGACCCAGTACTTC.

The chain joins TRBV7-8 to TRBJ2-7; the D is unclear. The CDR3 sequence is 14 residues long. Trimming took 3 bases from V and 0 from J, leaving 9 bases between them. Germline V gene sequence: CDR1 SGHVS, CDR2 FQNEAQ. CDR3 coding DNA: TGTGCCAGCAGCTTTAACAGTCTCTCCTACGAGCAGTACTTC. It translates to CASSFNSLSYEQYF.

A remark on this clone: This sequence is one base from a far larger clone and is likely a read error. The chain links TRBV5-4 to TRBJ1-1, with D possibly matching TRBD1 (5 bases). The CDR3 loop spans 13 amino acids. The V end lost 2 bases, the J end lost 5 bases, and 10 bases lay between the germline ends. Germline lookup yields CDR1 SGHNT and CDR2 YYREEE (reference sequence). For the CDR3, the DNA is TGTGCCAGCAGCTTTGACAGAAATACTGAAGCTTTCTTT. Amino acid sequence: CASSFDRNTEAFF. The variable domain in full, completed from reference TRBV5-4 and TRBJ1-1, reads ETGVTQSPTHLIKTRGQQVTLRCSSQSGHNTVSWYQQALGQGPQFIFQYYREEENGRGNFPPRFSGLQFPNYSSELNVNALELDDSALYLCASSFDRNTEAFFGQGTRLTVV.

The chain links TRBV10-2 to TRBJ1-5; D is undetermined. The germline V and J ends were trimmed by 6 bases and 10 bases, with 7 bases remaining between them. Germline V gene lookup returns CDR1 WSHSY and CDR2 SAAADI. The CDR3 extends over 10 amino acids. The CDR3 DNA sequence: TGCGCCAGCAGACCCAGACCCCAGCATTTT. This translates into CASRPRPQHF.

The J gene is TRBJ2-5, the V gene TRBV2; 7 bases are shared with TRBD1. The CDR3 consists of 14 residues. J was trimmed by 2 bases and V by 2 bases; bases with no gene match: 2. Germline V gives CDR1 SNHLY, CDR2 FYNNEI. CDR3 nucleotides: TGTGCCAGCAGTGAAAGGACAGGTCAAGAGACCCAGTACTTC. Residues: CASSERTGQETQYF.

The chain recombines TRBV11-3 with TRBJ1-3, with 8 bases that match TRBD1. CDR1 and CDR2 (germline): SGHNT, YENEEA. Trimming at V came to 3 bases and at J to 3 bases, leaving 4 bases not matched to a gene. The CDR3 is 15 residues long. CDR3 nucleotides: TGTGCCAGCAGCTTGGGACAGGCGGGTGGAAACACCATATATTTT. It translates to CASSLGQAGGNTIYF.

This chain joins TRBV6-1 and TRBJ2-2; D gene uncertain. The CDR3 extends over 13 amino acids. Trimming removed 1 base from V and 11 bases from J, with 11 bases in between. Germline CDR1 reads MNHNS; CDR2 reads SASEGT. In nucleotides, the CDR3 is TGTGCCAGCAGTGAAGTAACACGAGCTGAGCTGTTTTTT. Protein: CASSEVTRAELFF.

This clone was observed a few times. The genes are TRBV29-1 and TRBJ2-1; unclear D gene. Trimming removed 6 bases at V and 0 bases at J, with 9 bases between. Looked up from germline, CDR1 is SQVTM and CDR2 is ANQGSEA. This CDR3 is 13 amino acids long. CDR3 in DNA: TGCAGCGTCCCAGCTGTCTCCTACAATGAGCAGTTCTTC. Translation: CSVPAVSYNEQFF.

The chain employs TRBV4-2 and TRBJ1-5; D gene unclear. V lost 1 base and J 0 bases, leaving 7 bases between the germline ends. This CDR3 is 15 amino acids long. Germline V gene sequence: CDR1 LGHNA, CDR2 YNFKEQ. CDR3 nucleotides: TGTGCCAGCAGCCAAGTAGAGTATAGCAATCAGCCCCAGCATTTT. It specifies CASSQVEYSNQPQHF.

In its sample, this clone was seen once. The chain links TRBV11-2 to TRBJ2-1; TRBD1 is a possible D gene (5 bases). CDR3 size: 11 residues. Trimming cost V 3 bases and J 9 bases, with 6 bases left between them. Germline CDR1 is SGHAT and CDR2 is FQNNGV. CDR3 sequence reads: CASSFRVEQFF. The CDR3 coding sequence is TGTGCCAGCAGCTTCAGGGTTGAGCAGTTCTTC.